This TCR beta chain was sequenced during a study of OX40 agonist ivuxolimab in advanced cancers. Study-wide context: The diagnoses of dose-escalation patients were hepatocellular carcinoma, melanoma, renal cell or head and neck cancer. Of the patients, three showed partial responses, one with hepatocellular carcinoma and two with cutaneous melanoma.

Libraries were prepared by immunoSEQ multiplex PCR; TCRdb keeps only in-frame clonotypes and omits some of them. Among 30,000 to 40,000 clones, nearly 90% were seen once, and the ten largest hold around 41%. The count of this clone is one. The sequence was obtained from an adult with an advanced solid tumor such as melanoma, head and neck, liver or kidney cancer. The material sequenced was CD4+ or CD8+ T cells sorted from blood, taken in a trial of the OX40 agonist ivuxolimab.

CDR3 bases: TGTGCCAGCAGCTCCCTTATAGCGGGGGGACACAATGAGCAGTTCTTC. Its protein product is CASSSLIAGGHNEQFF. The rearrangement links TRBV5-6 to TRBJ2-1; 10 positions match TRBD2. CDR1 is SGHDT and CDR2 is YYEEEE in the germline V gene. V lost 3 bases, J lost 5 bases, and 8 bases stayed unmatched. The CDR3 is made up of 16 amino acids.